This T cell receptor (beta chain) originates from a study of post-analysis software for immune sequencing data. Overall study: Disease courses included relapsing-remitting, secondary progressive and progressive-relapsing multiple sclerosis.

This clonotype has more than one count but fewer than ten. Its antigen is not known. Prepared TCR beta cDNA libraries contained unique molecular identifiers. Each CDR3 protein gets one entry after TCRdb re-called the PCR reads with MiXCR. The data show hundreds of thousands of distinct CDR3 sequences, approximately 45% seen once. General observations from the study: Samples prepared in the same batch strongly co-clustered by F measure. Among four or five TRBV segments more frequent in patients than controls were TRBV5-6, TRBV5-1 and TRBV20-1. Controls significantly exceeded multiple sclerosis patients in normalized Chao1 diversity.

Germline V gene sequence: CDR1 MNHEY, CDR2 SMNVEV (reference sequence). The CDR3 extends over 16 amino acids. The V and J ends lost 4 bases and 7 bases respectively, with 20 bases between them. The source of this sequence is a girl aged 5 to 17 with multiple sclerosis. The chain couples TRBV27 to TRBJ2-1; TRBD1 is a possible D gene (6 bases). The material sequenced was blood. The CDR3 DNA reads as TGTGCCAGCAGTTCGAACCAAATCGACAGGTCTAATGAGCAGTTCTTC. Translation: CASSSNQIDRSNEQFF.